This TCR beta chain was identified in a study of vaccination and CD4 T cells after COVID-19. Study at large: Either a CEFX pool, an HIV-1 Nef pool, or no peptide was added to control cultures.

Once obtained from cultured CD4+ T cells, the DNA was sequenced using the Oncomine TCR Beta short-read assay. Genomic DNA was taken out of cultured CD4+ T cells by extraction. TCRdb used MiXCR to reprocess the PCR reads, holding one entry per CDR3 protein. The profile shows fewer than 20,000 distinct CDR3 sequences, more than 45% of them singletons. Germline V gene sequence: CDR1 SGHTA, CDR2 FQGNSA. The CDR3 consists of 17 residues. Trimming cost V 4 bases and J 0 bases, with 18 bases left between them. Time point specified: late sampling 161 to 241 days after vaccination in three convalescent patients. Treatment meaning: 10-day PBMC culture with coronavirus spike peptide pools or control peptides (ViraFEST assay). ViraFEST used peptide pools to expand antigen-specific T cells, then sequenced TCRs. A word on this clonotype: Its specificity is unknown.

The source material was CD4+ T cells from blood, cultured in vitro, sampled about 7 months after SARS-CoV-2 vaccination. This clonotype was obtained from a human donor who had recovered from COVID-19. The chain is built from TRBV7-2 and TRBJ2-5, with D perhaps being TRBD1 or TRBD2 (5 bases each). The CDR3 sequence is CASSSSLLMGDQETQYF. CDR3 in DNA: TGTGCCAGCAGCTCATCCTTGCTTATGGGGGACCAAGAGACCCAGTACTTC.